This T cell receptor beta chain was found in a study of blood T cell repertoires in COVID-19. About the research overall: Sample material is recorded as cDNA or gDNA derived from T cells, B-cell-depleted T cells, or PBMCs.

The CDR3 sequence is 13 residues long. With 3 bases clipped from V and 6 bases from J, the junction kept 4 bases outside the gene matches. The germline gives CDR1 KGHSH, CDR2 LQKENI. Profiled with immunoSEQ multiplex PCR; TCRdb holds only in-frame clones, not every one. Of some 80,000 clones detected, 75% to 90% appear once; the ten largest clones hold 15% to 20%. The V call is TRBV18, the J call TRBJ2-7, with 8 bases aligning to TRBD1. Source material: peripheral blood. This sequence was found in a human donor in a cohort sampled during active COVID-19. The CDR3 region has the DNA TGTGCCAGCTCACCCGGACAGGGCGGCGAGCAGTACTTC. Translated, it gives CASSPGQGGEQYF.